These T cell receptor beta chains were read from a single sample in a study of STAT3 mutations in large granular lymphocyte leukemia. Sequenced by immunoSEQ multiplex PCR; TCRdb stores in-frame clones only, minus some. The data hold roughly 13,000 clones, with 88% observed a single time. Sample: PBMCs. Source of these receptors: a human donor with T large granular lymphocyte leukemia. Some clones in this sample may be carry-over from other donors' samples. Each CDR3 is given with its conserved first and last residue. Each record gives: V gene, CDR3 protein.

>TRBV29-1
CSVEDPLVPGQGVEQYF
>TRBV5-1
CASSLATGGNNEKLFF
>TRBV10-3
CAISGGADGETQYF
>TRBV5-4
CASSPWDREGGEQYF
>TRBV7-3
CASSLTQGYEQYF
>TRBV10-3
CAITRTGIGYTF
>TRBV5-5
CASSPLVGVDEQYF
>TRBV29-1
CSVNRYGTAWGEEVYNEQFF
>TRBV27
CASSLSGGNRYNEQFF
>TRBV11-2
CASRTSAPQGHGYTF
>TRBV5-6
CASSLGISPLHF
>TRBV15
CATSRGPGGALHF
>TRBV12-2
CAMEVSNQPQHF
>TRBV4-1
CASSQAHRGYTEAFF
>TRBV11-1
CASSSDRGDNEQFF
>TRBV5-1
CASSLDRSRQGSGKTQYF
>TRBV4-1
CASSPTGGPSQPQHF
>TRBV6-1
CASSEERLRGYTF
>TRBV9
CASNPGQQFYGYTF
>TRBV9
CASSVAHLAGNEQFF
>TRBV19
CASSPPGLYEQYF
>TRBV2
CASSEGQYSNQPQHF
>TRBV5-4
CASSLGTAGKAFF
>TRBV7-9
CASSRSGSRYNEQFF
>TRBV25-1
CASSAGNIQYF
>TRBV30
CAWSVGRGNTDTQYF
>TRBV7-9
CASSLGANYGYTF
>TRBV7-9
CASSWGAVNTEAFF
>TRBV6-1
CASRWDRTTGELFF
>TRBV6-1
CASPTSGGIGELFF
>TRBV7-9
CASSWVSYEQYF
>TRBV5-1
CASSSTSGYTGELFF
>TRBV5-4
CASSLKSGDYEQYF
>TRBV4-3
CASSQDRVRRNTEAFF
>TRBV7-8
CASSHYRGPIYF
>TRBV15
CATSRGTEETQYF
>TRBV6-5
CASRAPNQPQHF
>TRBV6-4
CASSDRLGTEAFF
>TRBV7-7
CASSSGQGSYEQYF
>TRBV30
CAWSAGTGGETEAFF
>TRBV7-6
CASSFQVETQYF
>TRBV13
CASSLSGSTDTQYF
>TRBV25-1
CASSEWGGYTF
>TRBV6-1
CATGQGFYNEQFF
>TRBV5-4
CASSQHYNEQFF
>TRBV28
CASSPKHLEAFF
>TRBV7-7
CASSLGREGTETQYF
>TRBV30
CAWSNGGNTEAFF
>TRBV5-1
CASSLGSGTGDSPLHF
>TRBV9
CASSVEPGSYEQYF
>TRBV6-1
CASSEELGVGYTF
>TRBV2
CASSEYPLGTGLQPQHF